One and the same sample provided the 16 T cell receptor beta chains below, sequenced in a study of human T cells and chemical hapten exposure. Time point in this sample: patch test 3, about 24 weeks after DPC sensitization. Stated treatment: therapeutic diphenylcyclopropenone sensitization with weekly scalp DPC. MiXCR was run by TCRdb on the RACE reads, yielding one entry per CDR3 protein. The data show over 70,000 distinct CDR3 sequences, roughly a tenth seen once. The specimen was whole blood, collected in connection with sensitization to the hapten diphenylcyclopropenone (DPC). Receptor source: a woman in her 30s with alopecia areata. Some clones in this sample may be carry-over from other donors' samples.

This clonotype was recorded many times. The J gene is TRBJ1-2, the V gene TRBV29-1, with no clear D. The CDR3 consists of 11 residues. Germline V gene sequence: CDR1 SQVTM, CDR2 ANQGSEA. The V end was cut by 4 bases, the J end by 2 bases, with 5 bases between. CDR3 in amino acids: CSVVDNYGYTF. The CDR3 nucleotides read TGCAGCGTTGTGGACAACTATGGCTACACCTTC.

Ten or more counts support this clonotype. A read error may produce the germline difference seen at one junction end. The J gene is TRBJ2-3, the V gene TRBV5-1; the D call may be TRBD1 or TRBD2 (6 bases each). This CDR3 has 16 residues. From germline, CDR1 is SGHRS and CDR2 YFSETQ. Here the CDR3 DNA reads TGCGCCATCAGCGCGAAGGGGGGTGTAGGCACAGATACGCAGTATTTT. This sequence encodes CAISAKGGVGTDTQYF.

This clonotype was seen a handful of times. The DNA for the CDR3 is TGTGCCATCAGTGAGTCACTGACACTAAGCTCCTATAATTCACCCCTCCACTTT. As protein: CAISESLTLSSYNSPLHF. This chain connects TRBV10-3 to TRBJ1-6; D uncertain. Trimming removed 0 bases at V and 0 bases at J, with 12 bases between. The CDR3 spans 18 residues. The V gene's germline CDR1 is ENHRY and CDR2 SYGVKD.

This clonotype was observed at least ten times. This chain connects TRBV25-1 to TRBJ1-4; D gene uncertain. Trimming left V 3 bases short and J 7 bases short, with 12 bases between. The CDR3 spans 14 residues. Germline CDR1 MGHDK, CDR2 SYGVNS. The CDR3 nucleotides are TGTGCCAGCAGTGACTCGGACCGCCGTGAAAAACTGTTTTTT. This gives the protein CASSDSDRREKLFF.

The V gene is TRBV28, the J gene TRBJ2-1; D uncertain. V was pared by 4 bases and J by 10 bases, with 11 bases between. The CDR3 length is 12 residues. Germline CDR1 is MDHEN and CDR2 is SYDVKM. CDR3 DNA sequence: TGTGCCAGCAGTTACCGGGTGAGAGAGCAGTTCTTC. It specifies CASSYRVREQFF.

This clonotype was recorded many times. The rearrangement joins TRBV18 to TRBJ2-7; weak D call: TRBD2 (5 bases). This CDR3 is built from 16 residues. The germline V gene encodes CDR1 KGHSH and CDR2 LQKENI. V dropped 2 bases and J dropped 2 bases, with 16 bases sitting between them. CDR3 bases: TGTGCCAGCTCACCAAGAGAAAGCGGACCACCCTACGAGCAGTACTTC. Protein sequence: CASSPRESGPPYEQYF.

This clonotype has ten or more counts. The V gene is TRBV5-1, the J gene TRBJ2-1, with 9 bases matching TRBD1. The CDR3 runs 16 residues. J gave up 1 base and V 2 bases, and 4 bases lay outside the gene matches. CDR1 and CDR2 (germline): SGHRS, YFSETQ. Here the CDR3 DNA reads TGCGCCAGCAGCTTAGGAGGACAGGGGTCCTACAATGAGCAGTTCTTC. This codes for CASSLGGQGSYNEQFF. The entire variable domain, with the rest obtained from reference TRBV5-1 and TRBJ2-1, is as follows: KAGVTQTPRYLIKTRGQQVTLSCSPISGHRSVSWYQQTPGQGLQFLFEYFSETQRNKGNFPGRFSGRQFSNSRSEMNVSTLELGDSALYLCASSLGGQGSYNEQFFGPGTRLTVL.

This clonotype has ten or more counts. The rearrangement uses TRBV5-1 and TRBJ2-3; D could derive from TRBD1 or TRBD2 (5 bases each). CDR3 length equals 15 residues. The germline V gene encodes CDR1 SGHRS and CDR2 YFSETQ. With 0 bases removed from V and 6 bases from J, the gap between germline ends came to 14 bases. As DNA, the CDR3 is TGCGCCAGCAGCTTGGAGGGACGGAAGTTCGATACGCAGTATTTT. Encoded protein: CASSLEGRKFDTQYF.

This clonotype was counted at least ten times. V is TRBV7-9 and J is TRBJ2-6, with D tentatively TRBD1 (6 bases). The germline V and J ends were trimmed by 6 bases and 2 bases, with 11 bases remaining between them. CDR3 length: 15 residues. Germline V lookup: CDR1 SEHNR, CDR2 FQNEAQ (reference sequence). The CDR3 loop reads CASRLGAPGANVLTF. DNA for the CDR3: TGTGCCAGCAGACTGGGGGCCCCTGGGGCCAACGTCCTGACTTTC.

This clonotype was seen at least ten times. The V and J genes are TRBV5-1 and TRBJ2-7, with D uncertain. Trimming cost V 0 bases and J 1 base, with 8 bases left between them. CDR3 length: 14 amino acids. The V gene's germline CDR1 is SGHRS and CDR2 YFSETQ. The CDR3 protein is CASSLAPGSYEQYV. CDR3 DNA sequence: TGCGCCAGCAGCTTGGCACCAGGTTCCTACGAGCAGTACGTC.

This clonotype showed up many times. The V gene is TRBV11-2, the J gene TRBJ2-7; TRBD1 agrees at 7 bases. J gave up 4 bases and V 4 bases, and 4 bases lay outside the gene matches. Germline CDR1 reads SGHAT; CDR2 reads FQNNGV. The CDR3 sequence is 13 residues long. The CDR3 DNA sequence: TGTGCCAGCAGCTCTGGGGGACAGTACGAGCAGTACGTC. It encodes CASSSGGQYEQYV.

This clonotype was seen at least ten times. In DNA, the CDR3 is TGTGCCAGCAGTGAAGACAGGGGAACAAGACAGCCCCAGCATTTT. The encoded protein is CASSEDRGTRQPQHF. The rearrangement joins TRBV2 to TRBJ1-5; TRBD1 aligns across 7 bases. CDR1 and CDR2 from the germline V gene are SNHLY and FYNNEI. J gave up 7 bases and V 1 base, and 7 bases lay outside the gene matches. This CDR3 is built from 15 residues. The full variable domain, its missing parts supplied by reference TRBV2 and TRBJ1-5, is EPEVTQTPSHQVTQMGQEVILRCVPISNHLYFYWYRQILGQKVEFLVSFYNNEISEKSEIFDDQFSVERPDGSNFTLKIRSTKLEDSAMYFCASSEDRGTRQPQHFGDGTRLSIL.

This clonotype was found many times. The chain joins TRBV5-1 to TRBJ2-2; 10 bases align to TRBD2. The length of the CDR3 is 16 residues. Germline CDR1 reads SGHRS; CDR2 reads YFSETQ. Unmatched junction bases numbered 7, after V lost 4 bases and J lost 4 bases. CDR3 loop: CASSPPLAGATGELFF. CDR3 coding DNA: TGCGCCAGCAGCCCCCCCCTAGCGGGGGCCACCGGGGAGCTGTTTTTT.

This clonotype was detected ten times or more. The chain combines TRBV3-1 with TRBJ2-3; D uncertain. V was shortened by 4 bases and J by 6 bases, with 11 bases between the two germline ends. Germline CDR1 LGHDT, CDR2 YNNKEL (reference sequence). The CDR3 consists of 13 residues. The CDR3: CASSPNPGDTQYF. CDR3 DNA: TGTGCCAGCAGCCCTAACCCTGGGGATACGCAGTATTTT.

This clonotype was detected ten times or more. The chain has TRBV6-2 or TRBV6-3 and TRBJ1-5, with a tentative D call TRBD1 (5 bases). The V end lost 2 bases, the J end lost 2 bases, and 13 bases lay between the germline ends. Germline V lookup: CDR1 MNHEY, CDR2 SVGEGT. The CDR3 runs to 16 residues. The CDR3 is CASSYRPPGGNQPQHF. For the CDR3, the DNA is TGTGCCAGCAGTTACCGTCCTCCGGGGGGCAATCAGCCCCAGCATTTT.

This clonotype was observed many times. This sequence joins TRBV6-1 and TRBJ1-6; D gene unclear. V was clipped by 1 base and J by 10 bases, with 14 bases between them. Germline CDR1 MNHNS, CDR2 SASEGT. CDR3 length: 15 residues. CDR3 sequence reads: CASSEDRPWLSPLHF. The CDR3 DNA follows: TGTGCCAGCAGTGAAGACCGCCCTTGGCTGTCACCCCTCCACTTT.